Shown below are 26 T cell receptor beta chains from a single sample sequenced in a study of cytomegalovirus exposure and HLA in healthy donors. The PCR used 60 Vbeta and 13 Jbeta primers. Profiling relied on immunoSEQ multiplex PCR, and the TCRdb table lists in-frame clones only, not all of them. The table lists 170,000 or so clones, about four fifths of them singletons, with 4% to 6% in the top ten. Material for sequencing was PBMCs. These receptors were collected from a man in his late teens or twenties in good health and CMV-seronegative.

The sample holds a few counts of this clone. The chain links TRBV7-2 to TRBJ2-1, with 7 nucleotides matching TRBD2. The CDR3 sequence is 13 residues long. Germline CDR1 is SGHTA and CDR2 is FQGNSA. J lost 10 bases, V lost 4 bases, and 7 bases had no gene match. CDR3 residues: CASSSSGVREQFF. In nucleotides, the CDR3 is TGTGCCAGCAGCTCAAGCGGGGTTAGGGAGCAGTTCTTC.

The V and J genes are TRBV5-4 and TRBJ2-7; 11 bases map to TRBD2. CDR1 and CDR2 from the germline V gene are SGHNT and YYREEE (reference sequence). CDR3 size: 15 residues. V lost 2 bases, J lost 1 base, and 2 bases stayed unmatched. DNA for the CDR3: TGTGCCAGCAGCTTAGGGACTAGCGGTTCCTACGAGCAGTACTTC. The encoded protein is CASSLGTSGSYEQYF. The full variable domain, in which reference TRBV5-4 and TRBJ2-7 provide the parts outside the CDR3, is ETGVTQSPTHLIKTRGQQVTLRCSSQSGHNTVSWYQQALGQGPQFIFQYYREEENGRGNFPPRFSGLQFPNYSSELNVNALELDDSALYLCASSLGTSGSYEQYFGPGTRLTVT.

This rearrangement joins TRBV5-6 to TRBJ2-1; TRBD2 aligns across 9 bases. The J segment lost 0 bases and the V segment lost 2 bases, leaving 3 bases of the junction unmatched. This CDR3 comprises 16 residues. Germline V lookup: CDR1 SGHDT, CDR2 YYEEEE. This CDR3 is CASSFASGASYNEQFF. The CDR3 DNA reads TGTGCCAGCAGCTTCGCTAGCGGGGCCTCCTACAATGAGCAGTTCTTC.

The chain couples TRBV27 to TRBJ1-5; TRBD1 is a possible D gene (5 bases). Germline CDR1 MNHEY, CDR2 SMNVEV (reference sequence). Trimming took off 7 bases at V and 4 bases at J, with 11 bases between the two ends. This CDR3 is 13 amino acids long. CDR3 sequence (DNA): TGTGCCAGCAACTCCGGGGGGAATCAGCCCCAGCATTTT. It codes for CASNSGGNQPQHF.

J is TRBJ2-3 and V is TRBV6-4, with D perhaps TRBD1 (5 bases). CDR3 size: 15 residues. V was shortened by 3 bases and J by 0 bases, with 10 bases between the two germline ends. Germline lookup yields CDR1 MRHNA and CDR2 SNTAGT. CDR3 region: CASSEGVRSTDTQYF. The CDR3 coding sequence is TGTGCCAGCAGTGAAGGGGTCCGGAGCACAGATACGCAGTATTTT.

The rearrangement uses TRBV7-3 and TRBJ2-7, with 8 positions matching TRBD2. This CDR3 region has 14 residues. Unmatched junction bases numbered 6, after V lost 2 bases and J lost 6 bases. Looked up from germline, CDR1 is SGHTA and CDR2 is FQGTGA. The CDR3 nucleotides read TGTGCCAGCAGCTTAGCGGGAGGTTCCGGCGAGCAGTACTTC. Translated, it gives CASSLAGGSGEQYF. Full variable domain (outside the CDR3, taken from reference TRBV7-3 and TRBJ2-7): GAGVSQTPSNKVTEKGKYVELRCDPISGHTALYWYRQSLGQGPEFLIYFQGTGAADDSGLPNDRFFAVRPEGSVSTLKIQRTERGDSAVYLCASSLAGGSGEQYFGPGTRLTVT.

In nucleotides, the CDR3 is TGTGCCAGCAACCGGGACAGGACCTACGAGCAGTACTTC. Encoded protein: CASNRDRTYEQYF. The J gene is TRBJ2-7, the V gene TRBV5-8; 8 nucleotides agree with TRBD1. With V trimmed by 6 bases and J by 2 bases, 4 bases remained unmatched. CDR3 length: 13 residues. CDR1 and CDR2 (germline): SGHTS, YDEGEE.

For this clone: Other DNA sequences in the sample encode the same CDR3. The chain links TRBV5-6 to TRBJ1-2; D unresolved. V shed 0 bases and J shed 0 bases, with 6 bases lying between them. This CDR3 is 14 amino acids long. Per germline, CDR1 SGHDT and CDR2 YYEEEE. CDR3 region: CASSLGTANYGYTF. The DNA of the CDR3 is TGTGCCAGCAGCTTGGGTACAGCTAACTATGGCTACACCTTC.

The V gene is TRBV5-6, the J gene TRBJ2-1, with D maybe TRBD2 (7 bases). Trimming removed 5 bases at V and 8 bases at J, with 26 bases between. Germline V gene lookup returns CDR1 SGHDT and CDR2 YYEEEE. This CDR3 has 17 residues. CDR3 amino acids: CASSLRGGALRGYEQFF. DNA of the CDR3: TGTGCCAGCAGTTTAAGGGGGGGAGCTCTCCGGGGTTATGAGCAGTTCTTC.

The V call is TRBV6-6, the J call TRBJ1-1; TRBD1 is a possible D gene (6 bases). V was pared by 7 bases and J by 3 bases, with 21 bases between. The CDR3 loop spans 16 amino acids. Per the germline V gene, CDR1 is MNHNY and CDR2 is SVGAGI (reference sequence). CDR3 coding DNA: TGTGCCAGCATCCCCCGGGGGGGGGCGGTACACACTGAAGCTTTCTTT. Translating it yields CASIPRGGAVHTEAFF.

This chain joins TRBV5-1 and TRBJ2-5, with D possibly matching TRBD2 (6 bases). V was clipped by 3 bases and J by 5 bases, with 17 bases between them. This CDR3 is built from 15 residues. Germline V gene data show CDR1 as SGHRS and CDR2 as YFSETQ. CDR3 sequence: CASSSGSRGAETQYF. The DNA of the CDR3 is TGCGCCAGCAGCTCCGGGTCGCGGGGTGCGGAGACCCAGTACTTC.

In the case of this clone: The germline gene is not matched at one end of the junction; a read error may be the cause. Other DNA sequences of this sample code for an identical CDR3. The J gene is TRBJ2-7, the V gene TRBV28, with D possibly being TRBD2 (5 bases). The CDR3 length is 12 residues. Germline-derived CDR1 and CDR2 are MDHEN and SYDVKM. The CDR3 nucleotides are TGTGCTAGCAGCGGCGTGGGAGTCGAGCAGTACTTC. Its protein is CASSGVGVEQYF.

The J gene is TRBJ2-4, the V gene TRBV9, with TRBD2 matching 13 bases. CDR3 length: 16 amino acids. The J segment lost 6 bases and the V segment lost 4 bases, leaving 7 bases of the junction unmatched. Germline CDR1 is SGDLS and CDR2 is YYNGEE. DNA for the CDR3: TGTGCCAGCAGCCCGCGGACTAGCGGGAGTATAAACATTCAGTACTTC. Translated, it gives CASSPRTSGSINIQYF.

CDR3 residues: CASSRDRVATGELFF. DNA of the CDR3: TGTGCCAGCAGCCGGGACAGGGTGGCCACCGGGGAGCTGTTTTTT. The chain couples TRBV7-2 to TRBJ2-2; 9 bases are a match to TRBD1. J gave up 4 bases and V 5 bases, and 5 bases lay outside the gene matches. This CDR3 spans 15 amino acids. Germline V gives CDR1 SGHTA, CDR2 FQGNSA.

This clone was seen just once. This sequence joins TRBV19 and TRBJ1-2, with 12 bases lining up with TRBD1. The CDR3 runs to 16 residues. Per germline, CDR1 LNHDA and CDR2 SQIVND (reference sequence). V trimming: 3 bases; J trimming: 6 bases; junction bases outside the gene matches: 8. The CDR3 loop reads CASSMPGQGASDGYTF. The CDR3 nucleotides are TGTGCCAGTAGTATGCCGGGACAGGGGGCGTCTGATGGCTACACCTTC.

This sequence joins TRBV5-4 and TRBJ2-3, with D maybe TRBD1 (6 bases). The ends were cut back, 0 bases at V and 5 bases at J, with 13 bases in the middle. Germline CDR1 and CDR2: SGHNT and YYREEE (reference sequence). This CDR3 has 15 amino acids. Here the CDR3 reads CASSLVGAHVDTQYF. The CDR3 nucleotides are TGTGCCAGCAGCTTGGTGGGGGCGCATGTAGATACGCAGTATTTT.

V is TRBV25-1 and J is TRBJ2-7, with 9 bases lining up with TRBD1. Germline V gene data show CDR1 as MGHDK and CDR2 as SYGVNS. Trimming at V came to 6 bases and at J to 4 bases, leaving 4 bases not matched to a gene. CDR3 length equals 13 residues. The CDR3 loop reads CASSGTGTYEQYF. The CDR3 DNA reads TGTGCCAGCAGCGGGACAGGGACGTACGAGCAGTACTTC.

This clone was seen once. The rearrangement joins TRBV29-1 to TRBJ2-7; D perhaps matches TRBD1 (6 bases). Germline-derived CDR1 and CDR2 are SQVTM and ANQGSEA. V was pared by 2 bases and J by 0 bases, with 8 bases between. The CDR3 has 13 amino acids. This chain's CDR3 is CSVERDNSYEQYF. DNA for the CDR3: TGCAGCGTTGAAAGGGACAACTCCTACGAGCAGTACTTC.

The chain recombines TRBV7-9 with TRBJ2-5; TRBD1 aligns across 12 bases. This CDR3 has 16 amino acids. V dropped 6 bases and J dropped 5; count of bases not matched to a gene: 10. The V gene's germline CDR1 is SEHNR and CDR2 FQNEAQ (reference sequence). CDR3 nucleotides: TGTGCCAGCAGAAACGTCCGGGACAGGGGGCAGGAGACCCAGTACTTC. Protein product: CASRNVRDRGQETQYF.

V and J are TRBV27 and TRBJ2-7; 8 positions match TRBD1. The CDR3 has 13 residues. Germline V gives CDR1 MNHEY, CDR2 SMNVEV (reference sequence). V was pared by 4 bases and J by 2 bases, with 1 base of the junction left unmatched. The CDR3 DNA reads as TGTGCCAGCAGTTGGACAGGGCCCTACGAGCAGTACTTC. Residues: CASSWTGPYEQYF.

CDR3 residues: CASRSGHGYTF. In nucleotides, the CDR3 is TGTGCCAGCAGGTCAGGGCATGGCTACACCTTC. This chain uses TRBV7-9 with TRBJ1-2, with a possible D match to TRBD1 (5 bases). V gave up 6 bases and J gave up 6 bases, with 8 bases separating them. Germline V gives CDR1 SEHNR, CDR2 FQNEAQ (reference sequence). The CDR3 is 11 residues long.

This chain links TRBV7-3 with TRBJ2-2; TRBD1 might be the D (5 bases). The germline V gene has CDR1 SGHTA and CDR2 FQGTGA. The CDR3 spans 17 residues. V was cut by 4 bases and J by 0 bases, with 15 bases left in between. The CDR3, as DNA: TGTGCCAGCAGCTCAACCGGACATTCCGCGAACACCGGGGAGCTGTTTTTT. Translation: CASSSTGHSANTGELFF.

This chain uses TRBV5-1 with TRBJ2-3, with 11 bases matching TRBD2. The germline CDR1 and CDR2 sequences are SGHRS and YFSETQ. Unmatched junction bases numbered 8, after V lost 4 bases and J lost 4 bases. The CDR3 totals 16 residues. This chain's CDR3 is CASSALLAGGSDTQYF. For the CDR3, the DNA is TGCGCCAGCAGCGCTTTGCTAGCGGGGGGTTCAGATACGCAGTATTTT.

V gene TRBV29-1 combines with J gene TRBJ1-1; no firm D call. Per germline, CDR1 SQVTM and CDR2 ANQGSEA. Trimming took off 7 bases at V and 1 base at J, with 10 bases between the two ends. CDR3 length equals 12 residues. CDR3 nucleotide sequence: TGCAGCGGAGGAGAACAGAACACTGAAGCTTTCTTT. Its protein is CSGGEQNTEAFF.

V is TRBV18 and J is TRBJ1-2, with 7 bases fitting TRBD1. This CDR3 region has 15 residues. Unmatched junction bases numbered 8, after V lost 1 base and J lost 6 bases. CDR1 KGHSH and CDR2 LQKENI come from the germline V gene. The CDR3 bases are TGTGCCAGCTCACCACTCGGACAGGCTGTTAATGGCTACACCTTC. Translation gives CASSPLGQAVNGYTF. Together with reference TRBV18 and TRBJ1-2, the CDR3 gives the full variable domain: NAGVMQNPRHLVRRRGQEARLRCSPMKGHSHVYWYRQLPEEGLKFMVYLQKENIIDESGMPKERFSAEFPKEGPSILRIQQVVRGDSAAYFCASSPLGQAVNGYTFGSGTRLTVV.

The CDR3 DNA sequence: TGTGCCATCAGCGAGGGACAGGGATGGAATGAGCAGTTCTTC. Its protein product is CAISEGQGWNEQFF. The chain recombines TRBV10-3 with TRBJ2-1; 9 nucleotides align to TRBD1. The germline V gene has CDR1 ENHRY and CDR2 SYGVKD. The CDR3 covers 14 residues. Trimming at V came to 6 bases and at J to 7 bases, leaving 7 bases not matched to a gene.